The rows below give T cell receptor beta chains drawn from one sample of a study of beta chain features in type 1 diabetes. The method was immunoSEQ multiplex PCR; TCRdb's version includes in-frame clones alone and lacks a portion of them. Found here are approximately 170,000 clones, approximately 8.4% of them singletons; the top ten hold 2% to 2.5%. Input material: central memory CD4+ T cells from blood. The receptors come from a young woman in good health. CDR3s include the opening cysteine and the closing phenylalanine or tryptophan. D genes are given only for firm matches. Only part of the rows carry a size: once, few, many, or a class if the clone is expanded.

CDR3nt: TGCGCCAGCAGCAGGGACAGGGGGCGAGCTTTCTTT; CDR3aa: CASSRDRGRAFF; j_gene: TRBJ1-1; v_gene: TRBV4-3; d_gene: TRBD1; abundance: -
CDR3nt: TGTGCCAGCACCCTCGTGAACACTGAAGCTTTCTTT; CDR3aa: CASTLVNTEAFF; j_gene: TRBJ1-1; v_gene: TRBV7-9; d_gene: -; abundance: -
CDR3nt: TGTGCCAGTAGTATACCGAATGGACAGCTCGTCTATGGCTACACCTTC; CDR3aa: CASSIPNGQLVYGYTF; j_gene: TRBJ1-2; v_gene: TRBV19; d_gene: -; abundance: few
CDR3nt: TGTGCCAGCAGCACTAGCGGGGATACGCAGTATTTT; CDR3aa: CASSTSGDTQYF; j_gene: TRBJ2-3; v_gene: TRBV9; d_gene: TRBD2; abundance: -
CDR3nt: TGCAGCGTCGAAGGGACAGGGGGGTTCTATGGCTACACCTTC; CDR3aa: CSVEGTGGFYGYTF; j_gene: TRBJ1-2; v_gene: TRBV29-1; d_gene: TRBD1; abundance: -
CDR3nt: TGTGCCAGCAGCGTAGAGGGTTCCAGGGTTAACGAGCAGTACTTC; CDR3aa: CASSVEGSRVNEQYF; j_gene: TRBJ2-7; v_gene: TRBV9; d_gene: -; abundance: few
CDR3nt: TGTGCCAGCAGCCCAGGCCAGGCGTTCTCCTACGAGCAGTACTTC; CDR3aa: CASSPGQAFSYEQYF; j_gene: TRBJ2-7; v_gene: TRBV2; d_gene: -; abundance: few
CDR3nt: TGTGCCTGGAGTGCGGGGTTTAGCACAGATACGCAGTATTTT; CDR3aa: CAWSAGFSTDTQYF; j_gene: TRBJ2-3; v_gene: TRBV30; d_gene: -; abundance: -
CDR3nt: TGTGCCAGCAGCCCGACTGGACAGGCGGGGTACGCTGAAGCTTTCTTT; CDR3aa: CASSPTGQAGYAEAFF; j_gene: TRBJ1-1; v_gene: TRBV7-3; d_gene: TRBD1; abundance: few
CDR3nt: TGTGCCAGTCAGCTTAACAGGAACACTGAAGCTTTCTTT; CDR3aa: CASQLNRNTEAFF; j_gene: TRBJ1-1; v_gene: TRBV11-3; d_gene: -; abundance: -
CDR3nt: TGTGCCTGGACCGGACAGTCTAATGAAAAACTGTTTTTT; CDR3aa: CAWTGQSNEKLFF; j_gene: TRBJ1-4; v_gene: TRBV30; d_gene: -; abundance: -
CDR3nt: TGTGCCAGCTCACCGTCGGGACAGGGGAAACTGTTTTTT; CDR3aa: CASSPSGQGKLFF; j_gene: TRBJ1-4; v_gene: TRBV18; d_gene: TRBD1; abundance: -
CDR3nt: TGTGCCTGGGCGCAGGGGGCGCATCAGCCCCAGCATTTT; CDR3aa: CAWAQGAHQPQHF; j_gene: TRBJ1-5; v_gene: TRBV30; d_gene: TRBD1; abundance: few
CDR3nt: TGTGCCAGCAGCTTCAGCGGGAGCCCCCAAGAGACCCAGTACTTC; CDR3aa: CASSFSGSPQETQYF; j_gene: TRBJ2-5; v_gene: TRBV5-4; d_gene: TRBD2; abundance: few
CDR3nt: TGTGCCAGCAGCTTATTATTAGCGGCGGGCAATGAGCAGTTCTTC; CDR3aa: CASSLLLAAGNEQFF; j_gene: TRBJ2-1; v_gene: TRBV11-1; d_gene: -; abundance: few
CDR3nt: TGTGCCAGCAAAGGCTCGGACAGGGAGGGCGGCTACACCTTC; CDR3aa: CASKGSDREGGYTF; j_gene: TRBJ1-2; v_gene: TRBV27; d_gene: TRBD1; abundance: few